This is a list of T cell receptor beta chains from one sample in a study of OX40 agonist ivuxolimab in advanced cancers. TCRdb's copy holds only in-frame clones and misses some; the assay was immunoSEQ multiplex PCR. The table shows more than 95,000 clones, with around 92% occurring only once. The sequences come from CD4+ or CD8+ T cells sorted from blood, collected in a trial of the OX40 agonist ivuxolimab. Receptors were obtained from an adult with an advanced solid tumor such as melanoma, head and neck, liver or kidney cancer. Both conserved end residues are part of each CDR3. A D gene is named only where the DNA matches it firmly. Clone size appears in some rows only: once, few, many, or a class for an expanded clone.

d_call,j_call,v_call,clone_size,cdr3_nt,cdr3_aa
.,TRBJ1-2,TRBV28,.,TGTGCCAGCAGTTTCTCGGCCTATGGCTACACCTTC,CASSFSAYGYTF
TRBD1,TRBJ1-1,TRBV28,.,TGTGCCAGCAGTACCTTCGGACAGGGTGAAGCTTTCTTT,CASSTFGQGEAFF
.,TRBJ1-1,TRBV28,.,TGTGCCAGCAGTCGACAGACTGAAGCTTTCTTT,CASSRQTEAFF
TRBD1,TRBJ2-7,TRBV28,.,TGTGCCAGCAGTTTATGGGGGACAGGGGGCTCCTACGAGCAGTACTTC,CASSLWGTGGSYEQYF
.,TRBJ1-6,TRBV28,.,TGTGCCAGCAGTTCAACGACTTCACCCCTCCACTTT,CASSSTTSPLHF
TRBD2,TRBJ2-1,TRBV9,.,TGTGCCAGCAGCGACCCAACTCGGACTAGCGGGAACTCCTACAATGAGCAGTTCTTC,CASSDPTRTSGNSYNEQFF
.,TRBJ2-5,TRBV5-4,.,TGTGCCAGCAGCTTGAAGTTGATTGGCGGAGGGAGGTTCCAAGAGACCCAGTACTTC,CASSLKLIGGGRFQETQYF
.,TRBJ1-5,TRBV18,.,TGTGCCAGCTCAGGGCAGCATGGTCAGCCCCAGCATTTT,CASSGQHGQPQHF
TRBD1,TRBJ2-5,TRBV28,.,TGTGCCAGCAGTCCGGTTTGGACAGGGCGGACCCAGTACTTC,CASSPVWTGRTQYF
.,TRBJ2-7,TRBV13,few,TGTGCCAGCAGAAAAAGGGGTACAGGCCTTTCCTACGAGCAGTACTTC,CASRKRGTGLSYEQYF
.,TRBJ2-5,TRBV11-1,.,TGTGCCAGCAGTCTGAAACGCTCAGGGAACGAAGAGACCCAGTACTTC,CASSLKRSGNEETQYF
TRBD1,TRBJ1-6,TRBV2,once,TGTGCCAGCAGACAGGGGATAAATAATTCACCCCTCCACTTT,CASRQGINNSPLHF
.,TRBJ2-5,TRBV2,.,TGTGCCAGCAGTGAATTGGAGCTCTCGGAGTACTTC,CASSELELSEYF
TRBD1,TRBJ2-3,TRBV18,.,TGTGCCAGCTCACCGCCTATGGGTTCGGACAGGGACACAGATACGCAGTATTTT,CASSPPMGSDRDTDTQYF
.,TRBJ1-6,TRBV25-1,.,TGTGCCAGCAGTGAAGGGCAGGAAAATTCACCCCTCCACTTT,CASSEGQENSPLHF
TRBD1,TRBJ1-4,TRBV18,.,TGTGCCAGCTCACCGGGAGGGACAGGGGATGTGTCGACTGAAAAACTGTTTTTT,CASSPGGTGDVSTEKLFF